A single sample is the source of the 15 T cell receptor beta chains below, sequenced in a study of shared clonotypes between healthy human individuals. Sequencing used immunoSEQ multiplex PCR; TCRdb keeps in-frame clones, though not all of them. The table records approximately 2.5 million clones, 90% to 95% of them present only once. The sequencing input was naive CD4+ T cells sorted from blood. Subset here: CD45RA+ positively selected. Receptors were obtained from a man between 18 and 29 years old in good health.

The chain recombines TRBV27 with TRBJ1-3; D gene ambiguous. The germline V gene has CDR1 MNHEY and CDR2 SMNVEV (reference sequence). The germline V and J ends were trimmed by 5 bases and 2 bases, with 13 bases remaining between them. The CDR3 sequence is 15 residues long. Here the CDR3 reads CASSRVPAAGNTIYF. The DNA for the CDR3 is TGTGCCAGCAGTCGAGTCCCCGCAGCTGGAAACACCATATATTTT.

The chain has TRBV18 and TRBJ2-6; tentative D call: TRBD1 (6 bases). The V gene lost 3 bases and the J gene lost 0 bases, with 12 bases spanning the gap. Germline lookup yields CDR1 KGHSH and CDR2 LQKENI. The CDR3 covers 17 residues. CDR3 sequence (DNA): TGTGCCAGCTCACCGAGTCTAGGGGGCTCTGGGGCCAACGTCCTGACTTTC. This encodes CASSPSLGGSGANVLTF.

The rearrangement joins TRBV4-1 to TRBJ2-5, with D possibly called TRBD1 or TRBD2 (6 bases each). Trimming removed 1 base at V and 4 bases at J, with 10 bases between. Germline V lookup: CDR1 MGHRA, CDR2 YSYEKL. This CDR3 has 14 residues. The CDR3 sequence: CASSQVSGAETQYF. CDR3 nucleotide sequence: TGCGCCAGCAGCCAAGTGTCGGGGGCAGAGACCCAGTACTTC.

The chain recombines TRBV6-6 with TRBJ2-4, with D perhaps matching TRBD2 (6 bases). The CDR3 sequence is 13 residues long. Germline V gene data show CDR1 as MNHNY and CDR2 as SVGAGI (reference sequence). Trimming took 8 bases from V and 7 from J, leaving 15 bases between them. CDR3 amino acids: CASGSPGLNIQYF. For the CDR3, the DNA is TGTGCCAGCGGTTCACCGGGACTGAACATTCAGTACTTC.

The table lists this clone with a count of one. The chain uses TRBV2 and TRBJ1-5; D is undetermined. Trimming shortened V by 3 bases and J by 7 bases, and 13 bases separated the two germline ends. CDR3 size: 14 residues. The germline CDR1 and CDR2 sequences are SNHLY and FYNNEI. The CDR3 reads CASSDWPMGQPQHF. The CDR3 DNA reads as TGTGCCAGCAGTGATTGGCCAATGGGGCAGCCCCAGCATTTT.

This clone was found once. The chain joins TRBV5-6 to TRBJ1-5, with D hard to call. Germline V CDR1 and CDR2: SGHDT, YYEEEE. This CDR3 spans 13 amino acids. V lost 4 bases and J lost 16, with 21 bases in between. The CDR3 DNA sequence: TGTGCCAGCAGCGTCTTAGCAGCCAGTGGCGAACATTTT. Its protein is CASSVLAASGEHF. Drawing the rest from reference TRBV5-6 and TRBJ1-5, the complete variable domain is DAGVTQSPTHLIKTRGQQVTLRCSPKSGHDTVSWYQQALGQGPQFIFQYYEEEERQRGNFPDRFSGHQFPNYSSELNVNALLLGDSALYLCASSVLAASGEHFGDGTRLSIL.

Remarks on this clone: The sample has other DNA sequences that encode this CDR3 too. The chain has TRBV6-5 and TRBJ1-6; tentatively, D is TRBD1 (6 bases). CDR3 length equals 15 residues. Trimming took 2 bases from V and 6 from J, leaving 11 bases between them. CDR1 is MNHEY and CDR2 is SVGAGI in the germline V gene. Written as DNA, the CDR3 is TGTGCCAGCAGTTACGGGAGGGGGGGTAATTCACCCCTCCACTTT. Translating it yields CASSYGRGGNSPLHF.

For the CDR3, the DNA is TGCGCCAGCAGCTTGGTAGGCAGGGGGAGGGATGAGCAGTTCTTC. Encoded protein: CASSLVGRGRDEQFF. J is TRBJ2-1 and V is TRBV5-1; D possibly uses TRBD1 or TRBD2 (7 bases each). Looked up from germline, CDR1 is SGHRS and CDR2 is YFSETQ. The CDR3 sequence is 15 residues long. V gave up 0 bases and J gave up 8 bases, with 15 bases separating them.

About this clone itself: The same CDR3 also results from other DNA sequences found in this sample. The chain recombines TRBV6-5 with TRBJ1-6; 9 bases match TRBD1. Germline CDR1 and CDR2: MNHEY and SVGAGI. The CDR3 contains 15 residues. Unmatched junction bases numbered 6, after V lost 6 bases and J lost 6 bases. The CDR3: CASSPRDRANSPLHF. The CDR3 region has the DNA TGTGCCAGCAGCCCCCGGGACAGGGCTAATTCACCCCTCCACTTT.

This clone was counted once. The chain carries TRBV19 and TRBJ2-7; maybe TRBD2 (6 bases). From germline, CDR1 is LNHDA and CDR2 SQIVND (reference sequence). This CDR3 has 14 amino acids. V was clipped by 4 bases and J by 5 bases, with 15 bases between them. The CDR3: CASSKGTEAHEQYF. CDR3 bases: TGTGCCAGTAGTAAAGGGACTGAGGCACACGAGCAGTACTTC. The complete variable domain, with remaining parts taken from reference TRBV19 and TRBJ2-7, reads DGGITQSPKYLFRKEGQNVTLSCEQNLNHDAMYWYRQDPGQGLRLIYYSQIVNDFQKGDIAEGYSVSREKKESFPLTVTSAQKNPTAFYLCASSKGTEAHEQYFGPGTRLTVT.

Comments on this clone: The sample contains more than one DNA sequence encoding this CDR3. CDR3 protein: CASSRGQSSYNEQFF. The CDR3, as DNA: TGTGCCAGCAGCCGCGGACAGAGCTCCTACAATGAGCAGTTCTTC. The V call is TRBV11-2, the J call TRBJ2-1, with a possible D match to TRBD1 (6 bases). CDR3 length equals 15 residues. The V gene lost 5 bases and the J gene lost 0 bases, with 11 bases spanning the gap. Germline lookup yields CDR1 SGHAT and CDR2 FQNNGV.

A note on this clone: This CDR3 is also generated by other DNA sequences in the sample. In DNA, the CDR3 is TGTGCCAGCAGATCCGGGACAGGGCACTACGAGCAGTACTTC. Amino acid sequence: CASRSGTGHYEQYF. The chain has TRBV6-5 and TRBJ2-7, with 9 bases that match TRBD1. This CDR3 has 14 amino acids. CDR1 MNHEY and CDR2 SVGAGI come from the germline V gene. Trimming took 6 bases from V and 3 from J; bases not matched to a gene: 6.

This chain connects TRBV9 to TRBJ1-6; D might be TRBD1 (6 bases). CDR3 length: 15 residues. The germline gives CDR1 SGDLS, CDR2 YYNGEE. V gave up 0 bases and J gave up 5 bases, with 9 bases separating them. The CDR3 coding sequence is TGTGCCAGCAGCGTAGAGCCAGGGGATAATTCACCCCTCCACTTT. It is translated as CASSVEPGDNSPLHF.

The chain employs TRBV29-1 and TRBJ2-7, with 9 positions matching TRBD1. This CDR3 is 14 amino acids long. The germline V gene has CDR1 SQVTM and CDR2 ANQGSEA. J gave up 6 bases and V 4 bases, and 10 bases lay outside the gene matches. For the CDR3, the DNA is TGCAGCGTTGTCGGGACAGGGATGATGAGCGAGCAGTACTTC. Protein sequence: CSVVGTGMMSEQYF.

The gene calls are TRBV30 and TRBJ1-5, with D unclear. Trimming stripped 3 bases from V and 3 bases from J, with 9 bases between. Germline CDR1 is GTSNPN and CDR2 is SVGIG (reference sequence). The CDR3 extends over 13 amino acids. The CDR3 DNA sequence: TGTGCCTGGAGCGGCGGCTACAATCAGCCCCAGCATTTT. Protein sequence: CAWSGGYNQPQHF.